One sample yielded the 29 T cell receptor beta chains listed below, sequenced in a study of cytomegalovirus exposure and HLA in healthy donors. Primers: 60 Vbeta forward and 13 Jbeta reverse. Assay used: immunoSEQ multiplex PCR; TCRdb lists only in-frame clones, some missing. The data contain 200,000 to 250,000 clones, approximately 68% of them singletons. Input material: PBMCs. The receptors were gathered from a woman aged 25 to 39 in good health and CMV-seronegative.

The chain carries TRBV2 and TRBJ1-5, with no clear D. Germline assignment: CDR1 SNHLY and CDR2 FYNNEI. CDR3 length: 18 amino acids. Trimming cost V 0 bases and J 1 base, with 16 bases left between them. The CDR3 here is CASSEALWQAKSNQPQHF. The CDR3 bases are TGTGCCAGCAGTGAAGCACTTTGGCAAGCGAAGAGCAATCAGCCCCAGCATTTT.

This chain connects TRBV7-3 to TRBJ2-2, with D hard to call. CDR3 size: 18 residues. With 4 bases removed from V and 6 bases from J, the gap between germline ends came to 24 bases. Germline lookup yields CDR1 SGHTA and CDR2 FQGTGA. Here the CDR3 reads CASSSSPRSSTKAGELFF. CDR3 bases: TGTGCCAGCAGCTCCTCCCCCCGGAGTAGTACTAAAGCCGGGGAGCTGTTTTTT.

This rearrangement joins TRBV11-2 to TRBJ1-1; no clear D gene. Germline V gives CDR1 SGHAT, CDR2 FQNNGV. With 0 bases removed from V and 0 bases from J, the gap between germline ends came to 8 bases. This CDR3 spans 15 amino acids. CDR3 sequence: CASSLDAALNTEAFF. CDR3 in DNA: TGTGCCAGCAGCTTAGACGCGGCCCTGAACACTGAAGCTTTCTTT. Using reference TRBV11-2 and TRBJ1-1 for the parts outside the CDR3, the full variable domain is EAGVAQSPRYKIIEKRQSVAFWCNPISGHATLYWYQQILGQGPKLLIQFQNNGVVDDSQLPKDRFSAERLKGVDSTLKIQPAKLEDSAVYLCASSLDAALNTEAFFGQGTRLTVV.

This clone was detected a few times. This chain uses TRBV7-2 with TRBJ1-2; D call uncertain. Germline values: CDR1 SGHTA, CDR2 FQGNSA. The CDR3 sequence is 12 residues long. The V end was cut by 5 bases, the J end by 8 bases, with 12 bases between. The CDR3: CASSQTNRGYTF. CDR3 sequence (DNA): TGTGCCAGCAGCCAAACGAATCGGGGCTACACCTTC.

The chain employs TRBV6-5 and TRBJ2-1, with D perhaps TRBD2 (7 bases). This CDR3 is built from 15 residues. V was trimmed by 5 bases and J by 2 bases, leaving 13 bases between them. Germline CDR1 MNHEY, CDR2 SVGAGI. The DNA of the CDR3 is TGTGCCAGCAGTCGGGGGGCGCAGACCTACAATGAGCAGTTCTTC. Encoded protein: CASSRGAQTYNEQFF.

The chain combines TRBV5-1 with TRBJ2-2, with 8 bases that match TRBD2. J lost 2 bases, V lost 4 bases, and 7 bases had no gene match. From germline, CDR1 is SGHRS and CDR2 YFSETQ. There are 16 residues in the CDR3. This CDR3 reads CASSPGGHTNTGELFF. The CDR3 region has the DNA TGCGCCAGCAGCCCGGGGGGGCACACTAACACCGGGGAGCTGTTTTTT.

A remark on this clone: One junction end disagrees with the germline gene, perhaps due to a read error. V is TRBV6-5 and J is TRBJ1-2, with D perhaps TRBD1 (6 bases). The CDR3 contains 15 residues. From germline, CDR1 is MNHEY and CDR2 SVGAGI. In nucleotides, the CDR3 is TGTGCCAGCAGTGACTCTACCGGGACAATCTATGGCTACACCTTC. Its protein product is CASSDSTGTIYGYTF.

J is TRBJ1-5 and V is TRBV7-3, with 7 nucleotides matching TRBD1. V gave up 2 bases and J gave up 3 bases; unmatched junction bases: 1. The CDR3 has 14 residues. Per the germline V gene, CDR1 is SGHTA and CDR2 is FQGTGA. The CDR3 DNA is TGTGCCAGCAGCTTAGACAGGGTCAATCAGCCCCAGCATTTT. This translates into CASSLDRVNQPQHF.

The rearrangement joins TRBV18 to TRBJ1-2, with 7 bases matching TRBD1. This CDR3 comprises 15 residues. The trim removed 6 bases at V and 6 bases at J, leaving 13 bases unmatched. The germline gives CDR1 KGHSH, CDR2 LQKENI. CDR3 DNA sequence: TGTGCCAGCTCCCTCTTCCGAGACAGGGCGGATGGCTACACCTTC. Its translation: CASSLFRDRADGYTF.

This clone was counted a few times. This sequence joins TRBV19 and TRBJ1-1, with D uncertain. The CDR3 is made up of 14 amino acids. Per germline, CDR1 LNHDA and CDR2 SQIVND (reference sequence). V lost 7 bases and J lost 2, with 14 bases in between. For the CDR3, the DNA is TGTGCCAGTACCCTCGTCGGGTCTAACACTGAAGCTTTCTTT. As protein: CASTLVGSNTEAFF. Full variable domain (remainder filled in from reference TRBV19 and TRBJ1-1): DGGITQSPKYLFRKEGQNVTLSCEQNLNHDAMYWYRQDPGQGLRLIYYSQIVNDFQKGDIAEGYSVSREKKESFPLTVTSAQKNPTAFYLCASTLVGSNTEAFFGQGTRLTVV.

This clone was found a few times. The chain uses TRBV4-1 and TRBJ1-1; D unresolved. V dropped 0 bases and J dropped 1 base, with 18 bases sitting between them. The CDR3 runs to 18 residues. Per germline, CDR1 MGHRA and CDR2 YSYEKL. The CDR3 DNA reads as TGCGCCAGCAGCCAAGACAGGCCGACGGTCCGGCCGAACACTGAAGCTTTCTTT. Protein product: CASSQDRPTVRPNTEAFF.

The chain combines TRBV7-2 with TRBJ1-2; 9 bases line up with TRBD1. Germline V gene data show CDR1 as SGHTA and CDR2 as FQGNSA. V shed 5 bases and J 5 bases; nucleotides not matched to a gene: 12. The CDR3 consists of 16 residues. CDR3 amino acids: CASSQQGALSYYGYTF. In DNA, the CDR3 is TGTGCCAGCAGCCAACAGGGGGCCCTAAGCTATTATGGCTACACCTTC.

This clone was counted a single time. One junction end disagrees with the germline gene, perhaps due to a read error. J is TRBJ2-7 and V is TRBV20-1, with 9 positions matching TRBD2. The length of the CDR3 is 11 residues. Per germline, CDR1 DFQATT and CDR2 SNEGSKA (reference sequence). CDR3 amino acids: CSARALAGDVF. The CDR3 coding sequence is TGCAGTGCTAGAGCATTAGCGGGGGACGTCTTC.

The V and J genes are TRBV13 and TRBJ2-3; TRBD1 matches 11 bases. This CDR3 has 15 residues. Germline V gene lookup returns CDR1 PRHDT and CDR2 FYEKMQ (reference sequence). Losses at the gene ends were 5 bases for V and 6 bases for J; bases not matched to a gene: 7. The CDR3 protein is CASSPPGQGVDTQYF. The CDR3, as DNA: TGTGCCAGCAGCCCGCCGGGACAGGGGGTCGATACGCAGTATTTT.

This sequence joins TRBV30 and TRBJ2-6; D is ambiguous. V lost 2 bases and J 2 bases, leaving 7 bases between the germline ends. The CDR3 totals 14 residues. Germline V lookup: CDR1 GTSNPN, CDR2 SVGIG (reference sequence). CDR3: CAWSHIPGANVLTF. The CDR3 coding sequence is TGTGCCTGGAGTCACATCCCTGGGGCCAACGTCCTGACTTTC.

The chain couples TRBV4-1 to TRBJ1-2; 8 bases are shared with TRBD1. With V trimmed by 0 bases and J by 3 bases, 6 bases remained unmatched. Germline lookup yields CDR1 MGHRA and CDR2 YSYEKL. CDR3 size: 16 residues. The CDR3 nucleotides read TGCGCCAGCAGCCAAGAAGGACAGGGAGGAGACTATGGCTACACCTTC. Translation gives CASSQEGQGGDYGYTF.

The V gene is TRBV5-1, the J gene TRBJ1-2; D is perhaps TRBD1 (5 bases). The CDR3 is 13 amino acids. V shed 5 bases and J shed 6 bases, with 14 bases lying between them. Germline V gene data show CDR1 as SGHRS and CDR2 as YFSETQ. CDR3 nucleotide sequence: TGCGCCAGCAGGATGGGCGCGGGGGATGGCTACACCTTC. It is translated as CASRMGAGDGYTF.

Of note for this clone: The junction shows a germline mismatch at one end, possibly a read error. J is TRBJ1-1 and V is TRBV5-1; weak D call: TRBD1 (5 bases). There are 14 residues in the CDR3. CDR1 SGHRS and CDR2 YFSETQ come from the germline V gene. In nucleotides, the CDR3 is TGTGCCAGCAGCTTGCGGGGGTTGAACACTGAAGCTTTCTTT. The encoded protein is CASSLRGLNTEAFF.

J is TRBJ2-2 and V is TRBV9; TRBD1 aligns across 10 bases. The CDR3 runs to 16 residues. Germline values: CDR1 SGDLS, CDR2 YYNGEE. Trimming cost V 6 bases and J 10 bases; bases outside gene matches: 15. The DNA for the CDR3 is TGTGCCAGCACCCCTCGGGGGACAGGGGAAGGACTGGAGCTGTTTTTT. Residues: CASTPRGTGEGLELFF.

CDR3 coding DNA: TGTGCCAGCAGCCCCGGGACAGTATATGGCTACACCTTC. Protein: CASSPGTVYGYTF. The chain joins TRBV27 to TRBJ1-2, with 7 positions matching TRBD1. Germline trimming cut 6 bases from V and 5 bases from J; bases unmatched to any gene: 6. Germline-derived CDR1 and CDR2 are MNHEY and SMNVEV (reference sequence). The CDR3 is made up of 13 amino acids.

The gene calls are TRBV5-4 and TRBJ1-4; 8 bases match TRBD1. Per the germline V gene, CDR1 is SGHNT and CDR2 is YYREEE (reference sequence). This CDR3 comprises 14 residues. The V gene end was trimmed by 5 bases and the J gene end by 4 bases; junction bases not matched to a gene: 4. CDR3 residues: CASSTGQGNEKLFF. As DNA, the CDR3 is TGTGCCAGCAGTACCGGACAGGGTAATGAAAAACTGTTTTTT.

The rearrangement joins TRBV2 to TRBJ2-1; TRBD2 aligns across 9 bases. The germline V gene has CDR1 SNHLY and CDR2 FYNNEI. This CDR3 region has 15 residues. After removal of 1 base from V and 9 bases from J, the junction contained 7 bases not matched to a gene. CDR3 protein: CASSEGLAGLSEQFF. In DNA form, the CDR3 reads TGTGCCAGCAGTGAAGGGCTAGCGGGACTAAGTGAGCAGTTCTTC.

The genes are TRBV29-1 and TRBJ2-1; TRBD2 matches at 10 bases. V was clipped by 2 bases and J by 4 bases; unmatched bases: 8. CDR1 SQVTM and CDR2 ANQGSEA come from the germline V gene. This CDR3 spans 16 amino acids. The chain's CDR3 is CSVENRIAGGYNEQFF. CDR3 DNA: TGCAGCGTTGAAAATAGGATAGCGGGAGGTTACAATGAGCAGTTCTTC.

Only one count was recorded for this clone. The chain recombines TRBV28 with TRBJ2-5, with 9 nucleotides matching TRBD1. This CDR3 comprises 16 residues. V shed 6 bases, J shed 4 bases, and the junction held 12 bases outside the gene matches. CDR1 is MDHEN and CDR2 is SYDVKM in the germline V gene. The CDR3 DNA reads TGTGCCAGCAGCCCTAACCCCGGACAGGGGCGAGAGACCCAGTACTTC. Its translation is CASSPNPGQGRETQYF.

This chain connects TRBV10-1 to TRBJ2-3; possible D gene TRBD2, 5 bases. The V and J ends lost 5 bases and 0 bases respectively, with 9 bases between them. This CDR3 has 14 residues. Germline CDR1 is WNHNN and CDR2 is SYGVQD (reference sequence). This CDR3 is CASSSGGSTDTQYF. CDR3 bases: TGCGCCAGCAGTAGCGGCGGAAGCACAGATACGCAGTATTTT.

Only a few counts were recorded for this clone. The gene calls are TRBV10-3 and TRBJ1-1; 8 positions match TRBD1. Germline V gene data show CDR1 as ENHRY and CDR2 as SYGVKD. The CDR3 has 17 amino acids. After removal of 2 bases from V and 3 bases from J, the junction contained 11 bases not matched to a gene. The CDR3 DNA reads TGTGCCATCAGTGAGCCAGGACAGGGAGATGTGGACACTGAAGCTTTCTTT. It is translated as CAISEPGQGDVDTEAFF.

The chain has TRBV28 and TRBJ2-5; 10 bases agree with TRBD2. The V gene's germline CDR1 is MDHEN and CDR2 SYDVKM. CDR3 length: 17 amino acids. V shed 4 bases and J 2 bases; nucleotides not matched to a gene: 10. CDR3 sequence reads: CASSSRGLLAGQETQYF. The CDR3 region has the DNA TGTGCCAGCAGTTCACGCGGCCTACTAGCGGGACAAGAGACCCAGTACTTC.

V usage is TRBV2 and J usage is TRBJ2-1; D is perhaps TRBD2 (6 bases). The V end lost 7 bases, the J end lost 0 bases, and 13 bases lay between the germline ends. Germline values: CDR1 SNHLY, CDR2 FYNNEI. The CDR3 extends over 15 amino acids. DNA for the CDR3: TGTGCCAGCAATTCGGGGGACGGCTCCTACAATGAGCAGTTCTTC. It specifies CASNSGDGSYNEQFF.

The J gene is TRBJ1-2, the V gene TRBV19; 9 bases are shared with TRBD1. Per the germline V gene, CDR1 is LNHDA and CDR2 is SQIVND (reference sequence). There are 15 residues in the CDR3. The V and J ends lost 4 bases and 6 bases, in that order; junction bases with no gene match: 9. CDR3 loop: CASSTTWDREDGYTF. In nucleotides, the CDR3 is TGTGCCAGTAGTACGACGTGGGACAGGGAGGATGGCTACACCTTC.